The 23 T cell receptor beta chains given below trace back to one sample, sequenced in a study of T cell repertoires in cytomegalovirus infection. TCRdb reprocessed the reads via MiXCR and lists one record per CDR3 protein. This sample has some 600,000 distinct CDR3 sequences; roughly 24% occur once, and the top ten carry 6.5% to 10%. Source material: CD8+ T cells from PBMCs. Every receptor here comes from a human donor in good health (CMV status not recorded). Some clones in this sample may be carry-over from other donors' samples.

This clonotype was found once. The chain employs TRBV2 and TRBJ1-1; D might be TRBD1 (6 bases). From germline, CDR1 is SNHLY and CDR2 FYNNEI. The CDR3 consists of 12 residues. The V end lost 8 bases, the J end lost 1 base, and 8 bases lay between the germline ends. CDR3 region: CASPTGNTEAFF. As DNA, the CDR3 is TGTGCCAGCCCGACAGGGAACACTGAAGCTTTCTTT.

The chain recombines TRBV6-2 or TRBV6-3 with TRBJ2-3; D perhaps matches TRBD1 (5 bases). There are 14 residues in the CDR3. Germline loops: CDR1 MNHEY, CDR2 SVGEGT. Trimming removed 2 bases from V and 5 bases from J, with 11 bases in between. The CDR3 is CASSYLGQIDTQYF. CDR3 DNA sequence: TGTGCCAGCAGTTACCTTGGACAAATAGATACGCAGTATTTT.

In its sample, this clonotype was seen many times. This chain links TRBV28 with TRBJ2-1; D unresolved. V was cut by 2 bases and J by 7 bases, with 9 bases left in between. Germline CDR1 is MDHEN and CDR2 is SYDVKM. This CDR3 is 13 amino acids long. Written as DNA, the CDR3 is TGTGCCAGCAGTTTAACTGTATTAAATGAGCAGTTCTTC. Translating gives CASSLTVLNEQFF.

This clonotype occurred a few times. The gene calls are TRBV13 and TRBJ2-3; the D gene is possibly TRBD2 (6 bases). Germline V CDR1 and CDR2: PRHDT, FYEKMQ (reference sequence). V lost 4 bases and J 1 base, leaving 15 bases between the germline ends. CDR3 length: 16 residues. The CDR3 protein is CASSSLTGLRTDTQYF. The CDR3 DNA reads as TGTGCCAGCAGCTCTCTCACGGGACTGCGCACAGATACGCAGTATTTT.

This clonotype appeared a few times. This chain joins TRBV14 and TRBJ1-2; possible D gene TRBD1, 6 bases. Germline lookup yields CDR1 SGHDN and CDR2 FVKESK. The V end was cut by 3 bases, the J end by 7 bases, with 12 bases between. The CDR3 contains 13 residues. In DNA, the CDR3 is TGTGCCAGCAGCCAGTCGACAGGCGCTGGCTACACCTTC. It encodes CASSQSTGAGYTF.

The chain is built from TRBV20-1 and TRBJ2-7; D call uncertain. The germline gives CDR1 DFQATT, CDR2 SNEGSKA (reference sequence). Trimming removed 0 bases from V and 2 bases from J, with 5 bases in between. The CDR3 length is 12 residues. The CDR3 DNA is TGCAGTGCTAGAGATGAAACCTACGAGCAGTACGTC. Its protein is CSARDETYEQYV.

This clonotype was recorded at least ten times. The J gene is TRBJ2-5, the V gene TRBV7-2; 7 bases are shared with TRBD1. The CDR3 consists of 12 residues. From germline, CDR1 is SGHTA and CDR2 FQGNSA. Unmatched junction bases numbered 2, after V lost 5 bases and J lost 5 bases. CDR3 residues: CASSATGETQYF. Written as DNA, the CDR3 is TGTGCCAGCAGCGCGACAGGGGAGACCCAGTACTTC.

V gene TRBV2 combines with J gene TRBJ2-5; a weak D match, TRBD2 (7 bases). CDR1 and CDR2 from the germline V gene are SNHLY and FYNNEI. The V and J ends lost 0 bases and 0 bases respectively, with 11 bases between them. The CDR3 spans 16 residues. CDR3 DNA sequence: TGTGCCAGCAGTGAAGCGGTGCGGGGGCACCAAGAGACCCAGTACTTC. It encodes CASSEAVRGHQETQYF.

The chain joins TRBV6-6 to TRBJ1-1; no clear D. CDR1 MNHNY and CDR2 SVGAGI come from the germline V gene (reference sequence). V was shortened by 5 bases and J by 6 bases, with 16 bases between the two germline ends. This CDR3 has 14 residues. The chain's CDR3 is CASSPDTLLAEAFF. The CDR3 bases are TGTGCCAGCAGTCCAGACACCCTGTTAGCTGAAGCTTTCTTT.

The chain combines TRBV6-1 with TRBJ1-1, with no clear D. Trimming pared 2 bases from V and 8 bases from J, leaving 6 bases between. The length of the CDR3 is 11 residues. Germline CDR1 MNHNS, CDR2 SASEGT. In DNA, the CDR3 is TGTGCCAGCAGTGAAACCCCGGAAGCTTTCTTT. This gives the protein CASSETPEAFF.

A few counts support this clonotype. The V call is TRBV12-5, the J call TRBJ1-1; TRBD1 might be the D (6 bases). CDR1 and CDR2 (germline): LGHNT, FRNRAP. This CDR3 spans 15 amino acids. The V end lost 4 bases, the J end lost 3 bases, and 15 bases lay between the germline ends. This CDR3 reads CASGSYQGLDTEAFF. CDR3 in DNA: TGTGCTAGTGGTTCCTATCAGGGGTTAGACACTGAAGCTTTCTTT.

This clonotype was counted ten times or more. This chain joins TRBV28 and TRBJ2-5, with 10 positions matching TRBD2. Germline loops: CDR1 MDHEN, CDR2 SYDVKM. CDR3 length: 13 amino acids. Unmatched junction bases numbered 5, after V lost 8 bases and J lost 5 bases. CDR3 DNA: TGTGCCAGCGTCTCTAGCGGGGGCGAGACCCAGTACTTC. It is translated as CASVSSGGETQYF.

V is TRBV28 and J is TRBJ1-5; D unresolved. The CDR3 runs 15 residues. V was trimmed by 3 bases and J by 3 bases, leaving 12 bases between them. Germline V gene lookup returns CDR1 MDHEN and CDR2 SYDVKM. Written as DNA, the CDR3 is TGTGCCAGCAGTTTGCCAACAGCCTACAATCAGCCCCAGCATTTT. It codes for CASSLPTAYNQPQHF.

J is TRBJ2-1 and V is TRBV28, with 7 bases aligning to TRBD2. Germline loops: CDR1 MDHEN, CDR2 SYDVKM. The V and J ends lost 8 bases and 6 bases, in that order; junction bases with no gene match: 4. CDR3 length: 12 amino acids. As DNA, the CDR3 is TGTGCCAGCGCGCTAGCGGTCAATGAGCAGTTCTTC. The encoded protein is CASALAVNEQFF.

For this clonotype: This may be a read error, as it is one base from a much larger clone. V usage is TRBV28 and J usage is TRBJ1-6, with D tentatively TRBD1 (6 bases). CDR1 MDHEN and CDR2 SYDVKM come from the germline V gene. CDR3 length: 14 residues. The CDR3 nucleotides read TGTGCCAGCAACCTTCCGGGGGCAAATTCACCCCCCCACTTT. Translated, it gives CASNLPGANSPPHF.

The gene calls are TRBV5-1 and TRBJ2-4; 7 bases fit TRBD2. The germline V gene encodes CDR1 SGHRS and CDR2 YFSETQ. V shed 1 base, J shed 7 bases, and the junction held 14 bases outside the gene matches. The CDR3 is made up of 17 amino acids. CDR3 nucleotides: TGCGCCAGCAGCTTGTACGCCACGGGGGGTCTCACGAACATTCAGTACTTC. Protein sequence: CASSLYATGGLTNIQYF. The full variable domain, in which reference TRBV5-1 and TRBJ2-4 provide the parts outside the CDR3, is KAGVTQTPRYLIKTRGQQVTLSCSPISGHRSVSWYQQTPGQGLQFLFEYFSETQRNKGNFPGRFSGRQFSNSRSEMNVSTLELGDSALYLCASSLYATGGLTNIQYFGAGTRLSVL.

This rearrangement joins TRBV25-1 to TRBJ2-5; D not resolved. Looked up from germline, CDR1 is MGHDK and CDR2 is SYGVNS. V dropped 4 bases and J dropped 5 bases, with 11 bases sitting between them. The CDR3 is 13 amino acids. The CDR3 nucleotides are TGTGCCAGCAGTGGAAGTCTCAGGGAGACCCAGTACTTC. Amino acids: CASSGSLRETQYF.

The rearrangement joins TRBV14 to TRBJ2-2, with D possibly being TRBD2 (5 bases). The CDR3 spans 16 residues. Trimming stripped 4 bases from V and 0 bases from J, with 12 bases between. CDR1 is SGHDN and CDR2 is FVKESK in the germline V gene. Here the CDR3 reads CASSPLDFTNTGELFF. CDR3 DNA: TGTGCCAGCAGCCCTTTGGACTTTACGAACACCGGGGAGCTGTTTTTT.

This clonotype was recorded many times. This rearrangement joins TRBV7-6 to TRBJ2-7; D assignment may be TRBD1 or TRBD2 (5 bases each). Germline V gene lookup returns CDR1 SGHVS and CDR2 FNYEAQ. The CDR3 has 16 residues. The V gene lost 4 bases and the J gene lost 5 bases, with 21 bases spanning the gap. CDR3 residues: CASSSGRDALSHEQYV. The DNA of the CDR3 is TGTGCCAGCAGCTCGGGTAGGGACGCCCTATCCCACGAGCAGTACGTC.

This clonotype was counted a few times. This chain uses TRBV5-6 with TRBJ2-7, with 10 nucleotides matching TRBD1. Germline CDR1 and CDR2: SGHDT and YYEEEE. V lost 5 bases to trimming and J lost 2 bases; unmatched junction nucleotides: 7. This CDR3 region has 15 residues. This chain's CDR3 is CASRSTGGLAYEQYV. Written as DNA, the CDR3 is TGTGCCAGCAGGTCGACAGGGGGCCTCGCCTACGAGCAGTACGTC.

The rearrangement uses TRBV5-4 and TRBJ2-1; D is perhaps TRBD1 (6 bases). The germline CDR1 and CDR2 sequences are SGHNT and YYREEE (reference sequence). V lost 0 bases and J lost 6, with 13 bases in between. This CDR3 is built from 15 residues. The CDR3 DNA reads as TGTGCCAGCAGCTTGGAAGAGGACAGTGGCAATGAGCAGTTCTTC. Its protein product is CASSLEEDSGNEQFF.

This clonotype was recorded many times. The J gene is TRBJ1-1, the V gene TRBV6-6, with 7 bases aligning to TRBD1. Germline CDR1 is MNHNY and CDR2 is SVGAGI (reference sequence). The CDR3 sequence is 14 residues long. Trimming at V came to 7 bases and at J to 1 base, leaving 6 bases not matched to a gene. The DNA of the CDR3 is TGTGCCAGCACCCCCCACAGGGGGAACACTGAAGCTTTCTTT. This sequence encodes CASTPHRGNTEAFF.

The chain recombines TRBV2 with TRBJ2-7; 11 bases are a match to TRBD1. The germline CDR1 and CDR2 sequences are SNHLY and FYNNEI. The V segment lost 5 bases and the J segment 5 bases; nucleotides outside the gene matches: 5. The CDR3 spans 14 residues. CDR3 sequence: CASSWTGGSNEQYF. The CDR3 nucleotides read TGTGCCAGCAGTTGGACAGGGGGCTCTAACGAGCAGTACTTC.